The 26 T cell receptor beta chains presented below share a single source sample, sequenced in a study of cytomegalovirus exposure and HLA in healthy donors (dated by TCRdb to the late 2010s). The library was generated by the immunoSEQ multiplex PCR assay. For the multiplex PCR, a mixture combining 60 forward primers for TCR Vbeta segments and 13 reverse primers for TCR Jbeta segments was used. Sourced from immuneACCESS, this table was stored by TCRdb with only in-frame sequences that have V and J called. A share of the clones is absent; for the studies checked, an unresolved V gene accounts for under half, and the remainder has no known explanation. Across this sample there are roughly 100,000 clones, with 65% to 80% seen only once. Together, the top ten hold roughly 4.9% of the sample. Sequencing used PBMCs. These receptors were obtained from a female donor in good health and CMV-seropositive.

The chain is built from TRBV28 and TRBJ1-3; D remains ambiguous. V gave up 2 bases and J gave up 0 bases, with 11 bases separating them. CDR1 and CDR2 (germline): MDHEN, SYDVKM. This CDR3 has 16 residues. The CDR3 sequence is CASSLDTFLSGNTIYF. CDR3 in DNA: TGTGCCAGCAGTTTAGACACATTTCTCTCTGGAAACACCATATATTTT.

This sequence joins TRBV19 and TRBJ2-7, with unresolved D. Trimming cost V 3 bases and J 0 bases, with 9 bases left between them. CDR1 is LNHDA and CDR2 is SQIVND in the germline V gene (reference sequence). This CDR3 is built from 14 residues. CDR3 nucleotides: TGTGCCAGTAGTATTGGTACTACCTCCTACGAGCAGTACTTC. This gives the protein CASSIGTTSYEQYF.

This clone has just a few counts. The V gene is TRBV9, the J gene TRBJ1-5, with 10 bases matching TRBD1. CDR3 length equals 17 residues. The germline gives CDR1 SGDLS, CDR2 YYNGEE. The ends lost 10 bases at V and 0 bases at J; junction bases unmatched: 13. The CDR3 loop reads CAPSKGGTGASNQPQHF. The CDR3 nucleotides are TGTGCCCCCTCGAAAGGGGGGACAGGGGCTAGCAATCAGCCCCAGCATTTT.

The V gene is TRBV9, the J gene TRBJ2-1, with a weak D call TRBD1 (5 bases). The V gene lost 0 bases and the J gene lost 8 bases, with 12 bases spanning the gap. Looked up from germline, CDR1 is SGDLS and CDR2 is YYNGEE. This CDR3 has 14 amino acids. The CDR3 coding sequence is TGTGCCAGCAGCGTAGGGCAAGGGGCCCATGAGCAGTTCTTC. Translation gives CASSVGQGAHEQFF.

This clone has only a few counts. The chain carries TRBV27 and TRBJ2-5; 9 positions agree with TRBD2. Germline V CDR1 and CDR2: MNHEY, SMNVEV (reference sequence). This CDR3 region has 15 residues. Germline trimming cut 3 bases from V and 5 bases from J; bases unmatched to any gene: 7. The DNA of the CDR3 is TGTGCCAGCAGTTTTAGCGGGGGTGAGACGGAGACCCAGTACTTC. This encodes CASSFSGGETETQYF.

The V call is TRBV9, the J call TRBJ2-6, with 8 bases lining up with TRBD2. The trim removed 4 bases at V and 2 bases at J, leaving 8 bases unmatched. This CDR3 contains 17 residues. CDR1 and CDR2 from the germline V gene are SGDLS and YYNGEE. The CDR3 bases are TGTGCCAGCAGCCCGCTTGCGGGGGGCCCTGGGGCCAACGTCCTGACTTTC. Its translation is CASSPLAGGPGANVLTF.

This chain links TRBV15 with TRBJ1-2, with TRBD1 matching over 8 bases. J lost 7 bases, V lost 3 bases, and 7 bases had no gene match. The CDR3 is 14 residues long. CDR1 and CDR2 (germline): LNHNV, YYDKDF (reference sequence). The CDR3 reads CATSRDGQGFGYTF. In DNA form, the CDR3 reads TGTGCCACCAGCAGGGACGGACAGGGATTTGGCTACACCTTC.

The chain links TRBV7-4 to TRBJ2-7, with D maybe TRBD2 (6 bases). Germline V gene sequence: CDR1 SGHVT, CDR2 SQSDAQ. The CDR3 contains 13 residues. V was trimmed by 3 bases and J by 2 bases, leaving 8 bases between them. CDR3 nucleotides: TGTGCCAGCAGCTTTAGGGAGGCCTACGAGCAGTACTTC. This translates into CASSFREAYEQYF. Based on the CDR3 plus reference TRBV7-4 and TRBJ2-7, the full variable domain is GAGVSQSPRYKVAKRGRDVALRCDSISGHVTLYWYRQTLGQGSEVLTYSQSDAQRDKSGRPSGRFSAERPERSVSTLKIQRTEQGDSAVYLCASSFREAYEQYFGPGTRLTVT.

The CDR3 region has the DNA TGTGCCAGCAGGGCGCAGGGGGCCCCGCCCCTCCACTTT. Translated, it gives CASRAQGAPPLHF. This chain uses TRBV27 with TRBJ1-6; 8 bases map to TRBD1. The germline gives CDR1 MNHEY, CDR2 SMNVEV (reference sequence). With 6 bases clipped from V and 13 bases from J, the junction kept 8 bases outside the gene matches. The CDR3 consists of 13 residues.

The V and J genes are TRBV27 and TRBJ1-6; 9 nucleotides agree with TRBD1. This CDR3 has 15 amino acids. With 3 bases clipped from V and 7 bases from J, the junction kept 4 bases outside the gene matches. The V gene's germline CDR1 is MNHEY and CDR2 SMNVEV (reference sequence). CDR3 bases: TGTGCCAGCAGTTTTAGACAGGGGGGGAATTCACCCCTCCACTTT. Residues: CASSFRQGGNSPLHF.

This chain joins TRBV4-1 and TRBJ2-1, with 9 positions matching TRBD1. CDR3 length: 17 amino acids. The V gene end was trimmed by 0 bases and the J gene end by 5 bases; junction bases not matched to a gene: 8. Germline V CDR1 and CDR2: MGHRA, YSYEKL. The CDR3 sequence is CASSQDGIRTGDNEQFF. The CDR3 bases are TGCGCCAGCAGCCAAGATGGAATCCGGACAGGGGACAATGAGCAGTTCTTC.

Only one count was recorded for this clone. V and J are TRBV11-3 and TRBJ1-3; D uncertain. This CDR3 comprises 14 residues. The V end was cut by 4 bases, the J end by 2 bases, with 9 bases between. Germline V gives CDR1 SGHNT, CDR2 YENEEA. CDR3 residues: CASSSGDPGNTIYF. The CDR3 DNA is TGTGCCAGCAGCTCCGGGGATCCTGGAAACACCATATATTTT. Looking up the rest from reference TRBV11-3 and TRBJ1-3 gives the full variable domain: EAGVVQSPRYKIIEKKQPVAFWCNPISGHNTLYWYLQNLGQGPELLIRYENEEAVDDSQLPKDRFSAERLKGVDSTLKIQPAELGDSAVYLCASSSGDPGNTIYFGEGSWLTVV.

This clone is a singleton in its sample. The chain links TRBV5-8 to TRBJ1-1; perhaps TRBD1 as D (5 bases). Germline V gives CDR1 SGHTS, CDR2 YDEGEE. With 4 bases removed from V and 5 bases from J, the gap between germline ends came to 12 bases. The CDR3 extends over 13 amino acids. The CDR3 coding sequence is TGTGCCAGCAGCATGAGGAAGGGGACTGAAGCTTTCTTT. Translating it yields CASSMRKGTEAFF.

The rearrangement links TRBV5-1 to TRBJ2-6, with unresolved D. Germline CDR1 SGHRS, CDR2 YFSETQ. The CDR3 is 15 residues long. Deletions cut 5 bases from V and 2 bases from J, with 11 bases between. CDR3 sequence reads: CASSPSVTGANVLTF. The CDR3, as DNA: TGCGCCAGCAGTCCTTCGGTAACTGGGGCCAACGTCCTGACTTTC.

This chain links TRBV18 with TRBJ1-1; D not certain. The CDR3 length is 14 residues. V lost 0 bases to trimming and J lost 0 bases, with 5 bases between them. Germline CDR1 KGHSH, CDR2 LQKENI. CDR3 DNA: TGTGCCAGCTCACCACCACTGATGAACACTGAAGCTTTCTTT. It is translated as CASSPPLMNTEAFF. Supplemented by reference TRBV18 and TRBJ1-1, the full variable domain reads NAGVMQNPRHLVRRRGQEARLRCSPMKGHSHVYWYRQLPEEGLKFMVYLQKENIIDESGMPKERFSAEFPKEGPSILRIQQVVRGDSAAYFCASSPPLMNTEAFFGQGTRLTVV.

The chain links TRBV10-1 to TRBJ2-3, with 9 bases matching TRBD2. J was trimmed by 1 base and V by 6 bases; bases with no gene match: 17. This CDR3 has 19 residues. The germline V gene has CDR1 WNHNN and CDR2 SYGVQD (reference sequence). CDR3: CASSANSRAGGPRTDTQYF. In DNA form, the CDR3 reads TGCGCCAGCAGCGCCAATAGCCGGGCGGGGGGGCCGCGCACAGATACGCAGTATTTT.

This chain links TRBV5-1 with TRBJ2-1, with 8 bases aligning to TRBD2. Trimming cost V 5 bases and J 6 bases; bases outside gene matches: 10. There are 15 residues in the CDR3. CDR1 is SGHRS and CDR2 is YFSETQ in the germline V gene. The CDR3 loop reads CASRLSGGGFNEQFF. CDR3 coding DNA: TGCGCCAGCAGATTGAGCGGGGGTGGGTTCAATGAGCAGTTCTTC.

This clone was counted a single time. The J gene is TRBJ2-2, the V gene TRBV2, with D uncertain. Per the germline V gene, CDR1 is SNHLY and CDR2 is FYNNEI. V dropped 7 bases and J dropped 2 bases, with 5 bases sitting between them. The CDR3 sequence is 12 residues long. This CDR3 reads CASMGNTGELFF. The CDR3 region has the DNA TGTGCCAGCATGGGCAACACCGGGGAGCTGTTTTTT.

The chain is built from TRBV10-3 and TRBJ2-7; D unclear. CDR1 and CDR2 (germline): ENHRY, SYGVKD. The CDR3 extends over 12 amino acids. Trimming pared 6 bases from V and 4 bases from J, leaving 10 bases between. CDR3 sequence: CAIRSTEYEQYF. The CDR3 bases are TGTGCCATCAGATCCACAGAGTACGAGCAGTACTTC.

This clone showed up just once. The chain links TRBV6-1 to TRBJ2-7; D ambiguous. The CDR3 loop spans 13 amino acids. Germline V gene lookup returns CDR1 MNHNS and CDR2 SASEGT. Between the trimmed V and J ends, which lost 6 bases and 0 bases, there was a span of 9 bases. The CDR3 bases are TGTGCCAGCAGCACAGAAAGCTCCTACGAGCAGTACTTC. The encoded protein is CASSTESSYEQYF.

The gene calls are TRBV15 and TRBJ2-7; unclear D gene. The CDR3 extends over 14 amino acids. The V end was cut by 0 bases, the J end by 3 bases, with 9 bases between. Per germline, CDR1 LNHNV and CDR2 YYDKDF (reference sequence). The CDR3 loop is CATSRDLDFYEQYF. CDR3 DNA sequence: TGTGCCACCAGCAGAGATCTAGACTTCTACGAGCAGTACTTC.

The V call is TRBV7-9, the J call TRBJ1-4, with TRBD1 matching 9 bases. The CDR3 runs to 17 residues. The V and J ends lost 2 bases and 8 bases, in that order; junction bases with no gene match: 12. Germline V gene lookup returns CDR1 SEHNR and CDR2 FQNEAQ (reference sequence). This CDR3 is CASSLLVGGQGSEKLFF. The DNA of the CDR3 is TGTGCCAGCAGCTTATTGGTGGGGGGACAGGGTTCGGAAAAACTGTTTTTT.

The genes are TRBV14 and TRBJ1-1; perhaps TRBD1 as D (6 bases). Germline CDR1 is SGHDN and CDR2 is FVKESK. This CDR3 contains 16 residues. Deletions cut 6 bases from V and 7 bases from J, with 24 bases between. The CDR3 bases are TGTGCCAGCAGACAAAGAGCCGGGACACCTAATGGTGAAGCTTTCTTT. Its translation is CASRQRAGTPNGEAFF.

The chain couples TRBV9 to TRBJ2-2; maybe TRBD2 (6 bases). This CDR3 comprises 15 residues. CDR1 and CDR2 from the germline V gene are SGDLS and YYNGEE. V was shortened by 6 bases and J by 6 bases, with 18 bases between the two germline ends. The DNA of the CDR3 is TGTGCCAGCACCGGGACTCCCTTTAGGGCCGGGGAGCTGTTTTTT. Residues: CASTGTPFRAGELFF.

The rearrangement links TRBV4-1 to TRBJ2-1; D gene uncertain. Germline lookup yields CDR1 MGHRA and CDR2 YSYEKL. V lost 4 bases and J lost 6, with 10 bases in between. CDR3 length: 13 amino acids. CDR3 sequence (DNA): TGCGCCAGCAGCCCCTTTGAGGCCAATGAGCAGTTCTTC. It specifies CASSPFEANEQFF.

The gene calls are TRBV6-1 and TRBJ1-6, with 7 bases identical to TRBD1. The CDR3 runs 15 residues. Germline V gene data show CDR1 as MNHNS and CDR2 as SASEGT. J was trimmed by 7 bases and V by 4 bases; bases with no gene match: 7. The CDR3 here is CASSVGDSVNSPLHF. The CDR3 coding sequence is TGTGCCAGCAGTGTTGGGGACAGCGTAAATTCACCCCTCCACTTT.